The TCR beta chain under discussion was sequenced for a study of neurological immune-mediated disorders. Whole-study findings and limits: Patients with HTLV-1-associated myelopathy had the highest level of TCR clonal expansion, whereas patients with multiple sclerosis had the lowest level, falling beneath the level found in healthy controls. Private repertoires in all groups were suggested by the finding that expanded clones across subjects shared no CDR3 amino acid sequences.

2 million unsorted PBMCs were stored in RNAlater at -80 °C before RNA extraction. At least ten counts were recorded for this clonotype. The antigen remains undetermined. The V gene lost 7 bases and the J gene lost 3 bases, with 15 bases spanning the gap. The CDR3 length is 15 residues. TCRdb reprocessed the 5' RACE reads via MiXCR and lists one record per CDR3 protein. In the table there are roughly 80,000 distinct CDR3 sequences, roughly 15% of which are singletons. This sequence joins TRBV12-3 or TRBV12-4 and TRBJ1-4, with D unresolved. The clonotype comes from a woman aged 40 to 49 in good health. The sequencing sample was made of PBMCs. The CDR3: CASTRRSAANEKLFF. The CDR3 DNA is TGTGCCAGCACCAGGAGGTCGGCAGCTAATGAAAAACTGTTTTTT.